A selection of T cell receptor beta chains follows, all from one sample in a study of OX40 agonist ivuxolimab in advanced cancers. Assay used: immunoSEQ multiplex PCR; TCRdb lists only in-frame clones, some missing. Among about 17,000 clones listed, roughly 87% were seen once. Sample: CD4+ or CD8+ T cells sorted from blood, taken in a trial of the OX40 agonist ivuxolimab. The receptors were sampled from an adult with an advanced solid tumor such as melanoma, head and neck, liver or kidney cancer. Each CDR3 is given with its conserved first and last residue. D genes are given only for firm matches. Some rows mark clone size as missing; the rest say once, few, many or name a class of expanded clone.

abundance | len | j_gene | v_gene | d_gene | CDR3nt | CDR3aa
. | 17 | TRBJ2-3 | TRBV4-1 | TRBD2 | TGCGCCAGCAGCCCTTTTACTAGCGGGGTTAGCACAGATACGCAGTATTTT | CASSPFTSGVSTDTQYF
. | 16 | TRBJ1-5 | TRBV6-1 | . | TGTGCCAGCAGTGAACGGTTCAAGAGGGGCGGACAGCCCCAGCATTTT | CASSERFKRGGQPQHF
. | 16 | TRBJ2-1 | TRBV9 | . | TGTGCCAGCAGCTCGAATCGGGACACCACTCACAATGAGCAGTTCTTC | CASSSNRDTTHNEQFF
. | 13 | TRBJ2-7 | TRBV18 | . | TGTGCCAGCTCACCTCCGGACAGCTACGAGCAGTACTTC | CASSPPDSYEQYF
. | 13 | TRBJ2-3 | TRBV11-2 | . | TGTGCCAGCAGTCCAGCTAGCACAGATACGCAGTATTTT | CASSPASTDTQYF
. | 13 | TRBJ1-1 | TRBV10-1 | . | TGCGCCAGCAGTGGGGGGCTTGGCACTGAAGCTTTCTTT | CASSGGLGTEAFF
. | 18 | TRBJ1-6 | TRBV5-6 | . | TGTGCCAGCAGCCTCACCCCGGGACATTCCCCGTCCCGTTCACCCCTCCACTTT | CASSLTPGHSPSRSPLHF
. | 16 | TRBJ1-1 | TRBV6-5 | TRBD1 | TGTGCCAGCAGGTACCCAGACAGGGGAGGGGGCACTGAAGCTTTCTTT | CASRYPDRGGGTEAFF
. | 14 | TRBJ2-7 | TRBV7-8 | . | TGTGCCAGCACCGGGACGGTGAGGACCTACGAGCAGTACTTC | CASTGTVRTYEQYF
. | 14 | TRBJ2-7 | TRBV11-2 | . | TGTGCCAGCAGCTTCAGTCAGGGATCCTACGAGCAGTACTTC | CASSFSQGSYEQYF
. | 18 | TRBJ2-2 | TRBV11-2 | . | TGTGCCAGCAGCTTAGTTCCCGGGGGCAGTGAGTCCACCGGGGAGCTGTTTTTT | CASSLVPGGSESTGELFF
. | 13 | TRBJ1-2 | TRBV5-4 | . | TGTGCCAGCAGCTTGGAGGGCGGCTATGGCTACACCTTC | CASSLEGGYGYTF
. | 17 | TRBJ2-7 | TRBV7-9 | . | TGTGCCAGCAGTATAACCCCGAATGACCAGGCTGGTTACGAGCAGTACTTC | CASSITPNDQAGYEQYF
few | 16 | TRBJ2-1 | TRBV11-3 | TRBD1 | TGTGCCAGCAGCTCCCGGGCAGGGGGCTCCTACAATGAGCAGTTCTTC | CASSSRAGGSYNEQFF
once | 17 | TRBJ2-2 | TRBV21-1 | . | TGTGCCAGCAGCGAAATTCCGGGACAGGGTTTTATCGGGGAGCTGTTTTTT | CASSEIPGQGFIGELFF
. | 15 | TRBJ2-7 | TRBV6-1 | TRBD1 | TGTGCCAACAGAGACAGGGGGCGATCCTCCTACGAGCAGTACTTC | CANRDRGRSSYEQYF
. | 14 | TRBJ1-1 | TRBV27 | TRBD1 | TGTGCCAGCAGTCATGGGACAGGGGCCACTGAAGCTTTCTTT | CASSHGTGATEAFF